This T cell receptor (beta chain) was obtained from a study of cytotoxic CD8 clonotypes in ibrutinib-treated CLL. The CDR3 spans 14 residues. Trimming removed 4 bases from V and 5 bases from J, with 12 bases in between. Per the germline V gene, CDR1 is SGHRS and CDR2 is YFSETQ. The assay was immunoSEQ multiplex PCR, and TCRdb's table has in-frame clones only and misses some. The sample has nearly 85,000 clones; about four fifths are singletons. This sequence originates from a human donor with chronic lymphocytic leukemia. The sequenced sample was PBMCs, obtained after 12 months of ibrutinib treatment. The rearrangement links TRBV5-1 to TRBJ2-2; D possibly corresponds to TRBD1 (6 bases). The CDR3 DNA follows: TGCGCCAGCAGCCACGGGACACCGACCGGGGAGCTGTTTTTT. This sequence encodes CASSHGTPTGELFF.